This TCR beta chain was identified in a study of T cell repertoires in cytomegalovirus infection (dated by TCRdb to between 2018 and 2021). With respect to the entire study: Donor HLA type was relevant to the analysis, as public TCR beta signatures indicated carriage of CMV infection together with the matching HLA type. Paper-wide results and their limitations: The ex vivo response was dominated by HLA-C-restricted CMV-specific TCR beta clonotypes, which also provided the single most frequent clonotype in two of eight donors. In both this cohort and an independent roughly 350-donor cohort, the cumulative frequency of public TCR beta family members distinguished carriers of CMV infection plus the relevant HLA type.

This clonotype was counted ten times or more. The antigen this receptor binds is unknown. It has no much larger one-base neighbor in the sample; base qualities were not kept. Inclusive of the bounding cysteine and phenylalanine, the CDR3 is 14 residues long. Just the 42-base CDR3 DNA is kept, in frame starting at base 1. Reading the germline V gene gives CDR1 SGHDN and CDR2 FVKESK. Germline trimming: 4 bases from V, 12 bases from J; junction bases outside gene matches: 10. The instrument was an Illumina HiSeq 1500. In-frame beta chains were kept once TCRdb had trimmed the public reads at Q25 with fastp and called clones with MiXCR. Every CDR3 protein is listed once, alongside the most common genes and DNA of its rows. Present in this sample are around 740,000 distinct CDR3 sequences, approximately 34% of which were seen just once. The ten largest account for around 2.8% of the sample.

The V and J segments used are TRBV14 and TRBJ2-1, and 9 junctional nucleotides match TRBD1. Sequences were obtained from PBMCs. The receptor was isolated from a human donor in good health (CMV status not recorded). Some clones in this sample may be carry-over from other donors' samples. The CDR3 protein is CASSPGTGFSGQFF. The DNA is TGTGCCAGCAGCCCCGGGACAGGGTTTTCAGGGCAGTTCTTC.